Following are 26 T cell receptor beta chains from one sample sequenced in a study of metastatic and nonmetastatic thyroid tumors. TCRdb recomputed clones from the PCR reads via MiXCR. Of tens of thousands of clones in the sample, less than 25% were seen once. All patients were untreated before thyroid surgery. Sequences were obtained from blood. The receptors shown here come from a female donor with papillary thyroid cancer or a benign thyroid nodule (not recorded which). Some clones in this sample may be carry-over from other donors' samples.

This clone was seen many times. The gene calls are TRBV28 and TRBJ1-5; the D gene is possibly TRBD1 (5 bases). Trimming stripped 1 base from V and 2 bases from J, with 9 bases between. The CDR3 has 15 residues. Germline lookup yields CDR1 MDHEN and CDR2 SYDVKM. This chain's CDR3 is CASSLSRDGNQPQHF. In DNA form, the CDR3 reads TGTGCCAGCAGTTTATCCAGGGATGGCAATCAGCCCCAGCATTTT. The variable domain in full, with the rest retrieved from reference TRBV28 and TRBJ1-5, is DVKVTQSSRYLVKRTGEKVFLECVQDMDHENMFWYRQDPGLGLRLIYFSYDVKMKEKGDIPEGYSVSREKKERFSLILESASTNQTSMYLCASSLSRDGNQPQHFGDGTRLSIL.

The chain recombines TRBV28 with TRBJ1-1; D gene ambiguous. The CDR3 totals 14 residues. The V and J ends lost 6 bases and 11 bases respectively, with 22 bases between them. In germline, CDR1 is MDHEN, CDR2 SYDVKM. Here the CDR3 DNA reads TGTGCCAGCAGGATGACCAACGTGAGCAGCGGGGCTTTCTTT. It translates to CASRMTNVSSGAFF.

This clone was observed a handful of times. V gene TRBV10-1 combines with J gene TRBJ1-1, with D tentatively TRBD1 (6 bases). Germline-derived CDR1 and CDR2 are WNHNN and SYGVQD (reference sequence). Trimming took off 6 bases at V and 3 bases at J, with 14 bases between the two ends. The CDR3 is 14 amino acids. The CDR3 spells CASRRQVSDTEAFF. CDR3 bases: TGCGCCAGCAGAAGACAGGTTTCGGACACTGAAGCTTTCTTT.

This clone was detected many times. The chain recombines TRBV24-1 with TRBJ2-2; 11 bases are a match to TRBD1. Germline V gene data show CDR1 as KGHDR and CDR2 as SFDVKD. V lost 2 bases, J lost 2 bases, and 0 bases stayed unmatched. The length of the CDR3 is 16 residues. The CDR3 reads CATSDWTGGNTGELFF. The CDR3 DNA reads TGTGCCACCAGTGATTGGACAGGGGGCAACACCGGGGAGCTGTTTTTT.

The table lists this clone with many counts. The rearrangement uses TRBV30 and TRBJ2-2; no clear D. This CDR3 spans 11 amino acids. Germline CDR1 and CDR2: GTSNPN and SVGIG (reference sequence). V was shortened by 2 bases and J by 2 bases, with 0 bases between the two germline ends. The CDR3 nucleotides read TGTGCCTGGAGTAACACCGGGGAGCTGTTTTTT. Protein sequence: CAWSNTGELFF.

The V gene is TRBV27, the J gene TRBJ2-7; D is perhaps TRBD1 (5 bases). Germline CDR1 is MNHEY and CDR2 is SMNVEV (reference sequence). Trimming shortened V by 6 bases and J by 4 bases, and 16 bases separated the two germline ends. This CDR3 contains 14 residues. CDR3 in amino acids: CASRLTVNSYEQYF. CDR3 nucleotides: TGTGCCAGCAGGTTGACAGTGAACAGTTACGAGCAGTACTTC.

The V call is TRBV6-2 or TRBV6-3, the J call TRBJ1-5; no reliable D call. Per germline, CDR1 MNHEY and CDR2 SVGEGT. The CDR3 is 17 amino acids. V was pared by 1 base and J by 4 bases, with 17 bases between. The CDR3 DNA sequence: TGTGCCAGCAGTTACTATCCGGGTCTTCACGTTAATCAGCCCCAGCATTTT. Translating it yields CASSYYPGLHVNQPQHF.

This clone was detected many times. The CDR3 sequence is CASKGGYSGELFF. Written as DNA, the CDR3 is TGTGCCAGTAAGGGGGGGTACAGCGGGGAGCTGTTTTTT. The chain links TRBV19 to TRBJ2-2, with D perhaps TRBD2 (7 bases). V was clipped by 7 bases and J by 7 bases, with 13 bases between them. Germline values: CDR1 LNHDA, CDR2 SQIVND (reference sequence). The length of the CDR3 is 13 residues.

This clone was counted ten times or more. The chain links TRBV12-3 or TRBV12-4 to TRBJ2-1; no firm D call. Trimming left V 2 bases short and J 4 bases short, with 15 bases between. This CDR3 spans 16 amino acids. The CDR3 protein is CASSLYAGAQYNEQFF. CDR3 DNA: TGTGCCAGCAGTTTATATGCCGGAGCTCAGTACAATGAGCAGTTCTTC.

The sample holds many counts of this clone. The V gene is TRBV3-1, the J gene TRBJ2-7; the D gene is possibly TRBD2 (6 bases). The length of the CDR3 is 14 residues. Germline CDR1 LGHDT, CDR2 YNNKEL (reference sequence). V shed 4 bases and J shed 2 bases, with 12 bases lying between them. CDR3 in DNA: TGTGCCAGCAGCCGGGTCGGGGGTACCTACGAGCAGTACTTC. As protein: CASSRVGGTYEQYF.

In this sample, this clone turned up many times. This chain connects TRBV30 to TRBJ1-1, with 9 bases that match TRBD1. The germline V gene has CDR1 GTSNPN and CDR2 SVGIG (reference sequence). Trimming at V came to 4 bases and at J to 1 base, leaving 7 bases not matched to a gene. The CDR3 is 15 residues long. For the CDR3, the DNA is TGTGCCTGGAAGGGGGGGGACAGGGAGAACACTGAAGCTTTCTTT. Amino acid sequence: CAWKGGDRENTEAFF. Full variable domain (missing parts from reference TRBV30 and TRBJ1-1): SQTIHQWPATLVQPVGSPLSLECTVEGTSNPNLYWYRQAAGRGLQLLFYSVGIGQISSEVPQNLSASRPQDRQFILSSKKLLLSDSGFYLCAWKGGDRENTEAFFGQGTRLTVV.

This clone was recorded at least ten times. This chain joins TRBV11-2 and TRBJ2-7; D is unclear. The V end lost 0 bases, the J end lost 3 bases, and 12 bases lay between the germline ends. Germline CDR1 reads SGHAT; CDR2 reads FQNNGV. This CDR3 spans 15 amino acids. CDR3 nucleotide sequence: TGTGCCAGCAGCTTAGATTTCGGACCGCTCTACGAGCAGTACTTC. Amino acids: CASSLDFGPLYEQYF.

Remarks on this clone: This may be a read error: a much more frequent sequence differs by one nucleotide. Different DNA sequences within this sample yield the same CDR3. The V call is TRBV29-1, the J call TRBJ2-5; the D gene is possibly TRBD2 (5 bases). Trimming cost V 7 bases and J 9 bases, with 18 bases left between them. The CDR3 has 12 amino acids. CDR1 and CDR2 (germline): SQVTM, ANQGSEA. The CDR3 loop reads CSALGLGSAQYF. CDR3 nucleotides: TGCAGCGCCTTAGGTCTGGGGAGCGCCCAGTACTTC.

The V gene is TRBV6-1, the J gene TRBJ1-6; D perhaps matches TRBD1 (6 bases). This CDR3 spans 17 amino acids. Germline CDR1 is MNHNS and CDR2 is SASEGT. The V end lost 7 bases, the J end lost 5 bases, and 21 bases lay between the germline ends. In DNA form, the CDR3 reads TGTGCCAGCAAGGATACGATATGGGGGGCGGATAATTCACCCCTCCACTTT. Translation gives CASKDTIWGADNSPLHF.

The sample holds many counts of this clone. CDR3 sequence: CASSQDTSGRGEQYF. The DNA for the CDR3 is TGTGCCAGCAGCCAAGATACTAGCGGGAGGGGGGAGCAGTACTTC. The V call is TRBV14, the J call TRBJ2-7; 13 positions match TRBD2. The ends lost 0 bases at V and 7 bases at J; junction bases unmatched: 3. CDR1 and CDR2 (germline): SGHDN, FVKESK. CDR3 length equals 15 residues.

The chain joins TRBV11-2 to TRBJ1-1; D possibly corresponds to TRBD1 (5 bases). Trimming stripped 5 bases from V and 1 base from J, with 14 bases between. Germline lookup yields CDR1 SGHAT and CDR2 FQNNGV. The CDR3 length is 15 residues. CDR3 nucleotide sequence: TGTGCCAGCAGCCAACGCCGGGACGGGAACACTGAAGCTTTCTTT. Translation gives CASSQRRDGNTEAFF.

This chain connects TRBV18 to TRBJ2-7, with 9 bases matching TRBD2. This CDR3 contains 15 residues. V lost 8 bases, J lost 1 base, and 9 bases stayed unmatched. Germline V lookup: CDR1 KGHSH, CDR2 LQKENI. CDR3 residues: CASRTSGSRSYEQYF. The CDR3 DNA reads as TGTGCCAGCCGCACTAGCGGGTCTAGATCCTACGAGCAGTACTTC.

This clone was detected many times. The CDR3 DNA is TGTGCCAGTGCCCCCCAAAGCTCTGGGGCCAACGTCCTGACTTTC. Amino acid sequence: CASAPQSSGANVLTF. The genes are TRBV12-3 or TRBV12-4 and TRBJ2-6; D remains unclear. The CDR3 has 15 amino acids. Between the trimmed V and J ends, which lost 9 bases and 0 bases, there was a span of 12 bases.

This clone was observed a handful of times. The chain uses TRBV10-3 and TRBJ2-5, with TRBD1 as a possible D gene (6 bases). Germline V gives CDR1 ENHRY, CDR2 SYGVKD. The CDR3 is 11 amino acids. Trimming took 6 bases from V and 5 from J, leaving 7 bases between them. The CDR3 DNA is TGTGCCATCAGCACAGGGGAGACCCAGTACTTC. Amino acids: CAISTGETQYF.

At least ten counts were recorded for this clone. As DNA, the CDR3 is TGTGCCAGCAGTTACTCGACGGGAAGATTAGATACGCAGTATTTT. It is translated as CASSYSTGRLDTQYF. This chain connects TRBV6-2 or TRBV6-3 to TRBJ2-3; the D gene is possibly TRBD2 (5 bases). Trimming stripped 0 bases from V and 5 bases from J, with 12 bases between. The CDR3 contains 15 residues. In germline, CDR1 is MNHEY, CDR2 SVGEGT.

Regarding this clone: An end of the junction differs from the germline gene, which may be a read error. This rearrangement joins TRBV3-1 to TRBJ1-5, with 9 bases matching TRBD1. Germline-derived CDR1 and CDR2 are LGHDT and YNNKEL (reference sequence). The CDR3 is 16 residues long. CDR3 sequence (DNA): TGTGCCAGCAGACAAGGGACAGGGCCTACAAATCAGCGCCAGCATTTT. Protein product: CASRQGTGPTNQRQHF.

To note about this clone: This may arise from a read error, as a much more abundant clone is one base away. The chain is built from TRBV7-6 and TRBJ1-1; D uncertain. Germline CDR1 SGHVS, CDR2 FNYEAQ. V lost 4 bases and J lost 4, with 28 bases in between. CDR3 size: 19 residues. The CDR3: CASSSRAGWELRKGTEAFF. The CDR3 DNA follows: TGTGCCAGCAGCTCTCGGGCGGGGTGGGAGTTGCGGAAGGGCACTGAAGCTTTCTTT.

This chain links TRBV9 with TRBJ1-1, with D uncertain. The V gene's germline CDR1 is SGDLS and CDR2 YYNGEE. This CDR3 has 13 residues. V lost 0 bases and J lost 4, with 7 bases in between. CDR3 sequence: CASSVVRGTEAFF. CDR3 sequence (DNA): TGTGCCAGCAGCGTAGTTCGGGGCACTGAAGCTTTCTTT.

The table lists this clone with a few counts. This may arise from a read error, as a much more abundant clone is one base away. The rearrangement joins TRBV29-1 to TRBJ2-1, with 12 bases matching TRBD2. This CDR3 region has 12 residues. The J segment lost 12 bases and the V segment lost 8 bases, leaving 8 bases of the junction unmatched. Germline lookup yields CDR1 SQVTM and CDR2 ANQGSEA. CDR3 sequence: CSSGTSGSLQFF. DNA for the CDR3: TGCAGCTCCGGGACTAGCGGGTCGCTGCAGTTCTTC.

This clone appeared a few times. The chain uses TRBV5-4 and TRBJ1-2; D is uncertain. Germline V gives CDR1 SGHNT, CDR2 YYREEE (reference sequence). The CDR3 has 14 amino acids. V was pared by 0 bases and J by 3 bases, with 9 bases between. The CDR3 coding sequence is TGTGCCAGCAGCTTGGAGGTTCGGGACTATGGCTACACCTTC. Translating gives CASSLEVRDYGYTF. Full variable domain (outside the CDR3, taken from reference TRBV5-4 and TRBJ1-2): ETGVTQSPTHLIKTRGQQVTLRCSSQSGHNTVSWYQQALGQGPQFIFQYYREEENGRGNFPPRFSGLQFPNYSSELNVNALELDDSALYLCASSLEVRDYGYTFGSGTRLTVV.

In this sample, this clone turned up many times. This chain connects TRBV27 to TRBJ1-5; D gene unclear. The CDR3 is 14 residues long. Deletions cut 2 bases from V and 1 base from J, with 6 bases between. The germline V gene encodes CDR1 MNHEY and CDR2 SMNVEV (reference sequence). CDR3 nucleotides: TGTGCCAGCAGTTTAACCGGAAGCAATCAGCCCCAGCATTTT. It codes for CASSLTGSNQPQHF.